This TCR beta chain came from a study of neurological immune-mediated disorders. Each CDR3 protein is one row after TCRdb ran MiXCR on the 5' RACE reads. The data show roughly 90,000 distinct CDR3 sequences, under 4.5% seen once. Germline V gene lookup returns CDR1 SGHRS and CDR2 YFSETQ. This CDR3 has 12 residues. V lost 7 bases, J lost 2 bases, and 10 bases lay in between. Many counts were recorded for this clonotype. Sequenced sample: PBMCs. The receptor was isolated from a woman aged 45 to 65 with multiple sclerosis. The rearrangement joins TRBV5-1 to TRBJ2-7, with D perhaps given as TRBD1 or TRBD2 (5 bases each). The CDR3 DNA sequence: TGCGCCAGCCGGGACGTCCCCTACGAGCAGTACTTC. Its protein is CASRDVPYEQYF.